This TCR beta chain was sequenced for a study of shared clonotypes between healthy human individuals. Germline V gives CDR1 MNHNY, CDR2 SVGAGI (reference sequence). V shed 2 bases and J shed 8 bases, with 9 bases lying between them. The CDR3 totals 12 residues. Profiled with immunoSEQ multiplex PCR; TCRdb holds only in-frame clones, not every one. The sample has roughly 1,600,000 clones, 98% seen once; the top ten hold 0.3% to 0.45%. The chain combines TRBV6-6 with TRBJ1-1, with TRBD1 as a possible D gene (5 bases). The sequenced sample consisted of naive CD4+ T cells sorted from blood. Stated subset: CD45RA+ positively selected. The receptor was derived from a young man in good health. The CDR3 sequence is CASSYVGEEAFF. In nucleotides, the CDR3 is TGTGCCAGCAGTTACGTGGGGGAAGAAGCTTTCTTT.